This T cell receptor (beta chain) was sequenced for a study of identical twins. This clonotype was seen many times. What it binds is not known. There are 14 residues in the CDR3. Deletions cut 6 bases from V and 9 bases from J, with 16 bases between. Germline V gene sequence: CDR1 SGDLS, CDR2 YYNGEE. Every one of the donors was a healthy Caucasian. It was template switching that added a universal primer site, and there were unique molecular identifiers on the cDNA. TCRdb reanalysed the 5' RACE reads using MiXCR and keeps one entry per CDR3 protein. The repertoire holds under 250,000 distinct CDR3 sequences, with roughly 7.5% as singletons. Whole-study findings and limits: Monozygotic twin pairs showed more out-of-frame TCR alpha sharing than models estimated. Not following the same donors, the study drew its conclusions from cross-sectional statistical analysis.

The same sample was also used in a study of yellow fever vaccine responses in identical twins.

Sample: CD8+ T cells sorted from blood. The rearrangement uses TRBV9 and TRBJ2-6; TRBD1 or TRBD2 may be the D gene (6 bases each). The clonotype was recovered from a young woman in good health. Here the CDR3 DNA reads TGTGCCAGCATGGCCCCAGGGGACTTCAACGTCCTGACTTTC. This gives the protein CASMAPGDFNVLTF.